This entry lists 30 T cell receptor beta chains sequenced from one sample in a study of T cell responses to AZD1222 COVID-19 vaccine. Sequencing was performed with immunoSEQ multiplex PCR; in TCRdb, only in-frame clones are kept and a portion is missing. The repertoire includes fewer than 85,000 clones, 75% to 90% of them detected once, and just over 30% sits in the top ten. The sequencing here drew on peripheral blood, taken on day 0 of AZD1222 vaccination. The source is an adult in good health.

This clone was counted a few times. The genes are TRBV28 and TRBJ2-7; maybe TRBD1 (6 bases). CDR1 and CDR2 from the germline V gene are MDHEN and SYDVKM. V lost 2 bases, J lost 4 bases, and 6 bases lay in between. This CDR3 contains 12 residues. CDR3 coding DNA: TGTGCCAGCAGTTTACAGGGGTACGAGCAGTACTTC. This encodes CASSLQGYEQYF.

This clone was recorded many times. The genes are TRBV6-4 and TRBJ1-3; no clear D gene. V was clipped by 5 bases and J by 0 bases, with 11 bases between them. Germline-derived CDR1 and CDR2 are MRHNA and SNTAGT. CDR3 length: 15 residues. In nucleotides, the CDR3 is TGTGCCAGCAGTTCCTCTCCGGACTCTGGAAACACCATATATTTT. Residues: CASSSSPDSGNTIYF.

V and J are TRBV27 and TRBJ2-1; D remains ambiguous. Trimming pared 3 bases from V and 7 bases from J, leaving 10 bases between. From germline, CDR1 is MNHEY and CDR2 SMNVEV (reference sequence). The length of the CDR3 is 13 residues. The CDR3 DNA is TGTGCCAGCAGTTTCGTGACCGGGAATGAGCAGTTCTTC. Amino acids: CASSFVTGNEQFF.

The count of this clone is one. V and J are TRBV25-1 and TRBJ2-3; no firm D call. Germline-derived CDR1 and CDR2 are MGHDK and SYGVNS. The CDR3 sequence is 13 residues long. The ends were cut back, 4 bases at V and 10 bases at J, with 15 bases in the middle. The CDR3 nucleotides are TGTGCCAGCAGTGGATTTAGGGCAGAGGCGCAGTATTTT. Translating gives CASSGFRAEAQYF.

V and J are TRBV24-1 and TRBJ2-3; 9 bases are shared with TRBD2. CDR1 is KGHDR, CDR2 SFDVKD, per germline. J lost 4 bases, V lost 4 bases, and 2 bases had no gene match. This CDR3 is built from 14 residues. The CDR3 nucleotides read TGTGCCACCAGTGACTTAGCGGGGGCAGATACGCAGTATTTT. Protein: CATSDLAGADTQYF.

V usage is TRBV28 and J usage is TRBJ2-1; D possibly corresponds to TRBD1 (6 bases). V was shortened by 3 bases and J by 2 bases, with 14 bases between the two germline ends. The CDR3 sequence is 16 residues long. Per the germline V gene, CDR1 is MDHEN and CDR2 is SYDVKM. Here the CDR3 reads CASSFVKRTAYNEQFF. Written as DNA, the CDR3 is TGTGCCAGCAGTTTTGTAAAAAGGACAGCCTACAATGAGCAGTTCTTC.

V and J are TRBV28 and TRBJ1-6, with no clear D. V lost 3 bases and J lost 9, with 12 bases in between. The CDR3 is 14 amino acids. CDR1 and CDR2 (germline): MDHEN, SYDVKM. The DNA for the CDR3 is TGTGCCAGCAGTTTCACGGCTGGGCCTTCACCCCTCCACTTT. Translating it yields CASSFTAGPSPLHF.

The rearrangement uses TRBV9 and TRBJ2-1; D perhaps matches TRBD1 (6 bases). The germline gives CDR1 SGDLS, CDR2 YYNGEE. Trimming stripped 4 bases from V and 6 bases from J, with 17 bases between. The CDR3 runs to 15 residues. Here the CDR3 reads CASSTSQGPINEQFF. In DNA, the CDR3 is TGTGCCAGCAGCACCTCCCAGGGGCCCATCAATGAGCAGTTCTTC.

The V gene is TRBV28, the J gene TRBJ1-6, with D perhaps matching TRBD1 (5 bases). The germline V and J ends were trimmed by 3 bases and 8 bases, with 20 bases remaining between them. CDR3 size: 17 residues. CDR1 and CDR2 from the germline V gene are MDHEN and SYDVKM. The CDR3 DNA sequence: TGTGCCAGCAGTTTCGGGGACCGTCGGGCTCGAGATTCACCCCTCCACTTT. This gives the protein CASSFGDRRARDSPLHF. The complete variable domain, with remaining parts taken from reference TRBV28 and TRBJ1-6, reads DVKVTQSSRYLVKRTGEKVFLECVQDMDHENMFWYRQDPGLGLRLIYFSYDVKMKEKGDIPEGYSVSREKKERFSLILESASTNQTSMYLCASSFGDRRARDSPLHFGNGTRLTVT.

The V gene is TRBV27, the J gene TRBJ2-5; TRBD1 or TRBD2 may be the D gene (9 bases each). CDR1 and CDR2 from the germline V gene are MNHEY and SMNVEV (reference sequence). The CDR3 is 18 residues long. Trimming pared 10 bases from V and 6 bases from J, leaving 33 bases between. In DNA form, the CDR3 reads TGTGCCACGTCGGACAGGGGCGGCGGGAGGGCCGGGCGCCAGACCCAGTACTTC. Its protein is CATSDRGGGRAGRQTQYF.

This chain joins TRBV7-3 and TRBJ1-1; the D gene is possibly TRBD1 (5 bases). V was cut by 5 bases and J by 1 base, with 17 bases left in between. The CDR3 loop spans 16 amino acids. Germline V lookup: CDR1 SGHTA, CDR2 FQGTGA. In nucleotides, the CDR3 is TGTGCCAGCAGCCTTTATGGGGGGAGCACGAACACTGAAGCTTTCTTT. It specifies CASSLYGGSTNTEAFF.

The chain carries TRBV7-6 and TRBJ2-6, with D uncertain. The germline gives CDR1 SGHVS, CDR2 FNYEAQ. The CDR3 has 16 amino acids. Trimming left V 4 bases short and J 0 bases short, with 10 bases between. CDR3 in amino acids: CASSSTGGSGANVLTF. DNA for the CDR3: TGTGCCAGCAGCTCAACGGGCGGCTCTGGGGCCAACGTCCTGACTTTC.

The chain's CDR3 is CASREGANTYNEQFF. CDR3 DNA sequence: TGCGCCAGCAGGGAGGGGGCCAATACCTACAATGAGCAGTTCTTC. The rearrangement links TRBV5-1 to TRBJ2-1; the D gene is possibly TRBD1 (7 bases). V was clipped by 5 bases and J by 2 bases, with 14 bases between them. Germline V gene data show CDR1 as SGHRS and CDR2 as YFSETQ. The CDR3 length is 15 residues.

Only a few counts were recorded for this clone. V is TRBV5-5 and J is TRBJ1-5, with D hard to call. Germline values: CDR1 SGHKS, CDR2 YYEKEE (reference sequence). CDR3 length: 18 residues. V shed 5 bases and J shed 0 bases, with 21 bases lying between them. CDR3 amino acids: CASSPTVGIGYSNQPQHF. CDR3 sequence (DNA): TGTGCCAGCAGTCCTACAGTAGGCATAGGGTATAGCAATCAGCCCCAGCATTTT.

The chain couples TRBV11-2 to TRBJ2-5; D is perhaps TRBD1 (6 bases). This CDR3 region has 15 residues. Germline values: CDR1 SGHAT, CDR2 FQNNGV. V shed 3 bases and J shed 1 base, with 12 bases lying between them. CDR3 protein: CASSLMDSVQETQYF. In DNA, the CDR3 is TGTGCCAGCAGCTTGATGGACAGCGTCCAAGAGACCCAGTACTTC.

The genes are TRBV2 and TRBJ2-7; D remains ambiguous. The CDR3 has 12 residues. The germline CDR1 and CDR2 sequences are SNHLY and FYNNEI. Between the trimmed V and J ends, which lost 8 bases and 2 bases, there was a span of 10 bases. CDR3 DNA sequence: TGTGCCAGCGGTCAGGACCCCTACGAGCAGTACTTC. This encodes CASGQDPYEQYF.

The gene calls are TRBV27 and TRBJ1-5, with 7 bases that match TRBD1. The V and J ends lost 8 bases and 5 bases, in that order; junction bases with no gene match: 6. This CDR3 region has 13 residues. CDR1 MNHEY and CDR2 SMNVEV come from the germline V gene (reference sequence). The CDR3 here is CASGGTAHQPQHF. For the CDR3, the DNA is TGTGCCAGCGGAGGGACAGCCCATCAGCCCCAGCATTTT.

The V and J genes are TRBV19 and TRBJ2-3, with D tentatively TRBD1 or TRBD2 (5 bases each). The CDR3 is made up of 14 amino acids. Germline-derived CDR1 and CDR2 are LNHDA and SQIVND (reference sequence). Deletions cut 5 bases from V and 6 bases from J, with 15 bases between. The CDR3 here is CASSSRFRDDTQYF. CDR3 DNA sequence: TGTGCCAGTAGTTCCCGCTTCAGGGACGATACGCAGTATTTT.

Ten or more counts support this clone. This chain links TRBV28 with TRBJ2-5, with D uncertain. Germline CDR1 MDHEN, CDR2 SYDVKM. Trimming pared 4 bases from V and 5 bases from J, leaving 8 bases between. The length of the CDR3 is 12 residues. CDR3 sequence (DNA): TGTGCCAGCAGTTCTTTCGGGGAGACCCAGTACTTC. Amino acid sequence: CASSSFGETQYF.

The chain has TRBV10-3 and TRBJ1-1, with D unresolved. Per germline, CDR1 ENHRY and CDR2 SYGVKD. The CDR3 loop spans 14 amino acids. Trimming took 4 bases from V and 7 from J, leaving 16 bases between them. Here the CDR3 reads CAISVPGPRGEAFF. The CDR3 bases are TGTGCCATCAGTGTGCCCGGACCGCGCGGTGAAGCTTTCTTT.

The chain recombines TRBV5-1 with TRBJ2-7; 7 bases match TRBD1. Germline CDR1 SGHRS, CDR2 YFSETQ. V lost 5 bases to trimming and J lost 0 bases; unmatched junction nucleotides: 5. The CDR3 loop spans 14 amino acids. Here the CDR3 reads CASSVQGDSYEQYF. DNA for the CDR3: TGCGCCAGCAGTGTGCAGGGGGACTCCTACGAGCAGTACTTC.

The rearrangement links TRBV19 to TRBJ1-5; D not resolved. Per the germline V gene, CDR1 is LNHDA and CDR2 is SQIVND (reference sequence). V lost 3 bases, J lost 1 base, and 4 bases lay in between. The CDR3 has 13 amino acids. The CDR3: CASSMWSNQPQHF. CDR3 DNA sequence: TGTGCCAGTAGTATGTGGAGCAATCAGCCCCAGCATTTT.

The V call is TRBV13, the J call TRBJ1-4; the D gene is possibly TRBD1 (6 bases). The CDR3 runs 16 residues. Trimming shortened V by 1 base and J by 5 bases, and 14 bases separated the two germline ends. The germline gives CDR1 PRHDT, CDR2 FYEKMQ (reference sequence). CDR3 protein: CASSLDRQGLNEKLFF. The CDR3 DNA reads TGTGCCAGCAGCTTAGATCGTCAGGGGTTAAATGAAAAACTGTTTTTT.

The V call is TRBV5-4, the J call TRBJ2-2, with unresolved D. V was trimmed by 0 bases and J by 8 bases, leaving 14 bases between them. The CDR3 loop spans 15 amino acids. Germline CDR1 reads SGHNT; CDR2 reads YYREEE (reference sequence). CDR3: CASSLGGTPEGELFF. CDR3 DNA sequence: TGTGCCAGCAGCTTGGGTGGTACTCCCGAGGGGGAGCTGTTTTTT.

Here the CDR3 reads CASSSTGVYEQYF. The CDR3 bases are TGTGCCAGCAGTTCCACAGGGGTCTACGAGCAGTACTTC. This rearrangement joins TRBV7-2 to TRBJ2-7; 7 bases fit TRBD1. The CDR3 contains 13 residues. Germline CDR1 SGHTA, CDR2 FQGNSA. The ends lost 6 bases at V and 3 bases at J; junction bases unmatched: 5.

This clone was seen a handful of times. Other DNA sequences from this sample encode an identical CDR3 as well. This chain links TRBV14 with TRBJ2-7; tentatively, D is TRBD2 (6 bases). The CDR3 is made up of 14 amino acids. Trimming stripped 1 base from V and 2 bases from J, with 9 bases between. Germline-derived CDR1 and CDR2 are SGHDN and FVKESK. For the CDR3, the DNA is TGTGCCAGCAGCCAAGTTTCGGGAGCCTACGAGCAGTACTTC. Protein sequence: CASSQVSGAYEQYF.

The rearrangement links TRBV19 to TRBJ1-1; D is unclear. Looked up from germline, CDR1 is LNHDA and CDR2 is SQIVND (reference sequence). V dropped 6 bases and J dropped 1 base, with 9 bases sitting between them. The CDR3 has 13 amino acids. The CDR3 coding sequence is TGTGCCAGTAGCTCATCAACGAACACTGAAGCTTTCTTT. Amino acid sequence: CASSSSTNTEAFF.

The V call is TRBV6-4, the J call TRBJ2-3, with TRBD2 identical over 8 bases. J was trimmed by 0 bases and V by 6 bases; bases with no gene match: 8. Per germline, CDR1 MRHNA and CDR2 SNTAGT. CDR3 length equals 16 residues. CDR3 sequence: CASRPPPSGSTDTQYF. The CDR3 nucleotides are TGTGCCAGCAGGCCCCCGCCTAGCGGGAGCACAGATACGCAGTATTTT.

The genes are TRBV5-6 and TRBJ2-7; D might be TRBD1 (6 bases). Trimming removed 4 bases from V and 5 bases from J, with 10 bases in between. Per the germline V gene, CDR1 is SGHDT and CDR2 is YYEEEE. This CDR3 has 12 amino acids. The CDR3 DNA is TGTGCCAGCAGCATTGGACAGAACGAGCAGTACTTC. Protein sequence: CASSIGQNEQYF.

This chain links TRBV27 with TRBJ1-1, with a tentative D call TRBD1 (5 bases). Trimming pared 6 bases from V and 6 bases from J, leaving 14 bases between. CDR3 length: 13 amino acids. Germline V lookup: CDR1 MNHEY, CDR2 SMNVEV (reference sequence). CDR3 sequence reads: CASSPRVEAEAFF. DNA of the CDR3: TGTGCCAGCAGCCCCAGGGTCGAGGCTGAAGCTTTCTTT.